Presented here are 18 T cell receptor beta chains from one specimen sequenced in a study of blood T cells in healthy people across ages. It was with a sample-barcoded 5' primer and a J-beta primer mix that a second PCR of roughly 6 to 12 cycles was run. TCRdb passed the 5' RACE reads through MiXCR, listing each CDR3 protein once. The repertoire holds 870,000 or so distinct CDR3 sequences, with 29% as singletons. Sequenced: blood. The receptors originated from a woman aged 80 or older in good health.

As for this clonotype: This may come from a read error, since a much larger clone is one base off. The rearrangement links TRBV7-2 to TRBJ2-5, with 10 bases that match TRBD1. V lost 0 bases to trimming and J lost 11 bases; unmatched junction nucleotides: 9. There are 15 residues in the CDR3. CDR1 is SGHTA and CDR2 is FQGNSA in the germline V gene. CDR3 DNA sequence: TGTGCCAGCAGCTTAGCCCCGGGACAGGGGATTGGGCAGTACTTC. This sequence encodes CASSLAPGQGIGQYF.

The CDR3 DNA sequence: TGTGCCAGCAGTGACGGCCAGGGGGGATATGGCTACACCTTC. Its protein is CASSDGQGGYGYTF. The V call is TRBV6-4, the J call TRBJ1-2; TRBD1 aligns across 7 bases. The trim removed 2 bases at V and 5 bases at J, leaving 5 bases unmatched. This CDR3 region has 14 residues. Germline-derived CDR1 and CDR2 are MRHNA and SNTAGT.

On this clonotype: A much larger clone lies one base from this, so it may be a read error. The chain carries TRBV20-1 and TRBJ1-1; no firm D call. This CDR3 contains 10 residues. The V gene's germline CDR1 is DFQATT and CDR2 SNEGSKA (reference sequence). CDR3 residues: CSAHDTEVFF. CDR3 nucleotide sequence: TGCAGTGCCCATGACACTGAAGTTTTCTTT.

Comments on this clonotype: With a much larger clone just one base away, this may be a read error. The chain employs TRBV5-6 and TRBJ2-5; D is possibly TRBD1 (5 bases). Germline V gene lookup returns CDR1 SGHDT and CDR2 YYEEEE. The CDR3 is 16 amino acids. Trimming removed 4 bases at V and 1 base at J, with 17 bases between. The CDR3 bases are TGTGCCAGCAGCCGCACTCAAGGACAAATCCAAGAGACCCAGTACTTC. As protein: CASSRTQGQIQETQYF. Full variable domain (missing parts from reference TRBV5-6 and TRBJ2-5): DAGVTQSPTHLIKTRGQQVTLRCSPKSGHDTVSWYQQALGQGPQFIFQYYEEEERQRGNFPDRFSGHQFPNYSSELNVNALLLGDSALYLCASSRTQGQIQETQYFGPGTRLLVL.

V usage is TRBV29-1 and J usage is TRBJ2-2; no firm D call. Trimming removed 4 bases from V and 7 bases from J, with 7 bases in between. CDR3 length equals 11 residues. The V gene's germline CDR1 is SQVTM and CDR2 ANQGSEA. CDR3 region: CSVVFLGELFF. CDR3 sequence (DNA): TGCAGCGTTGTTTTTCTCGGGGAGCTGTTTTTT.

The chain carries TRBV4-3 and TRBJ2-4; D unclear. This CDR3 is 13 amino acids long. Looked up from germline, CDR1 is LGHNA and CDR2 is YSLEER. With 2 bases removed from V and 8 bases from J, the gap between germline ends came to 10 bases. CDR3 loop: CASSQTSTDIQYF. The CDR3 DNA sequence: TGCGCCAGCAGCCAAACTTCTACGGACATTCAGTACTTC.

This clonotype has just a few counts. A much larger clone lies one base from this, so it may be a read error. The V call is TRBV6-2 or TRBV6-3, the J call TRBJ2-6; D may be TRBD1 or TRBD2 (5 bases each). The length of the CDR3 is 18 residues. Germline V gives CDR1 MNHEY, CDR2 SVGEGT. This CDR3 reads CASSYVGPGRAGASVLTF. CDR3 coding DNA: TGTGCCAGCAGTTACGTGGGCCCAGGGAGAGCTGGGGCCAGCGTCCTGACTTTC.

Comment on this clonotype: A much more abundant neighbour one base away suggests this may be a read error. The chain combines TRBV6-5 with TRBJ2-4; maybe TRBD2 (5 bases). CDR1 and CDR2 from the germline V gene are MNHEY and SVGAGI. The ends were cut back, 6 bases at V and 3 bases at J, with 9 bases in the middle. The CDR3 sequence is 13 residues long. DNA for the CDR3: TGTGCCAGCAGGGAGGTAGTCAAAAACATTCAGTACTTC. It codes for CASREVVKNIQYF.

Regarding this clonotype: Given the absence of the conserved phenylalanine or tryptophan at the CDR3 end, a read error is likely. The chain employs TRBV4-1 and TRBJ2-3, with 12 bases fitting TRBD2. Germline V CDR1 and CDR2: MGHRA, YSYEKL. The CDR3 spans 22 residues. The junction had 16 bases not matched to a gene; V was cut back by 0 bases and J by 0 bases. The CDR3, as DNA: TGCGCCAGCAGCCAAGACTACCTCCGCGGACTAGCGGGGCGACCTAGCACAGATACGCAGTATTGT. This translates into CASSQDYLRGLAGRPSTDTQYC.

The gene calls are TRBV20-1 and TRBJ2-7; 8 nucleotides match TRBD2. The DNA end favors TRBJ2-5, so the J call may be wrong. CDR3 length: 17 amino acids. Germline values: CDR1 DFQATT, CDR2 SNEGSKA (reference sequence). The CDR3, as DNA: TGCAGTGCTAAAGGTCCTGGCAGCGGGGGCCCTTCGGGGACCCAGTACTTC. The encoded protein is CSAKGPGSGGPSGTQYF.

CDR3 loop: CASSLTPQSSGANVLTF. The CDR3 region has the DNA TGTGCCAGTAGTCTTACACCACAGAGCTCTGGGGCCAACGTCCTGACTTTC. The chain has TRBV19 and TRBJ2-6; D is uncertain. From germline, CDR1 is LNHDA and CDR2 SQIVND (reference sequence). This CDR3 spans 17 amino acids. Trimming cost V 5 bases and J 0 bases, with 14 bases left between them.

This clonotype was seen many times. The chain recombines TRBV6-2 or TRBV6-3 with TRBJ2-6; 9 positions agree with TRBD1. This CDR3 is built from 18 residues. The V and J ends lost 1 base and 0 bases, in that order; junction bases with no gene match: 4. The germline V gene encodes CDR1 MNHEY and CDR2 SVGEGT. CDR3 nucleotides: TGTGCCAGCAGTTACTGGGGACAGGGCGTCTCTGGGGCCAACGTCCTGACTTTC. Translating gives CASSYWGQGVSGANVLTF.

This clonotype was counted between two and nine times. This may stem from a read error, because a much larger clone lies one nucleotide away. This chain uses TRBV11-2 with TRBJ2-1; D call uncertain. V lost 5 bases, J lost 3 bases, and 5 bases lay in between. The CDR3 has 12 residues. Per the germline V gene, CDR1 is SGHAT and CDR2 is FQNNGV. CDR3 sequence (DNA): TGTGCCAGCAGCCCCTTCTACAATGAGCAGTTCTTC. Protein: CASSPFYNEQFF.

This clonotype was counted many times. The chain employs TRBV29-1 and TRBJ1-1; D is undetermined. CDR1 SQVTM and CDR2 ANQGSEA come from the germline V gene. CDR3 length: 12 residues. The V and J ends lost 2 bases and 0 bases respectively, with 4 bases between them. CDR3 coding DNA: TGCAGCGTTGAAAGGGTGAACACTGAAGCTTTCTTT. Translating it yields CSVERVNTEAFF. Filled out from reference TRBV29-1 and TRBJ1-1, the complete variable domain reads SAVISQKPSRDICQRGTSLTIQCQVDSQVTMMFWYRQQPGQSLTLIATANQGSEATYESGFVIDKFPISRPNLTFSTLTVSNMSPEDSSIYLCSVERVNTEAFFGQGTRLTVV.

The chain recombines TRBV6-1 with TRBJ1-2; perhaps TRBD1 as D (6 bases). Germline values: CDR1 MNHNS, CDR2 SASEGT. CDR3 size: 13 residues. The V end was cut by 7 bases, the J end by 6 bases, with 15 bases between. The CDR3 is CASTPDSFNGYTF. The CDR3 nucleotides are TGTGCCAGCACCCCGGACAGCTTTAATGGCTACACCTTC.

Concerning this clonotype: This may stem from a read error, because a much larger clone lies one nucleotide away. J is TRBJ1-2 and V is TRBV6-2 or TRBV6-3; no firm D call. CDR1 MNHEY and CDR2 SVGEGT come from the germline V gene. The CDR3 loop spans 14 amino acids. CDR3 coding DNA: TGTGCCGGCAGTCAAACTACACGAAGCTATGGCTACACCTTC. It translates to CAGSQTTRSYGYTF.

This clonotype showed up many times. The J gene is TRBJ1-2, the V gene TRBV7-2; no clear D gene. The CDR3 length is 16 residues. Trimming cost V 0 bases and J 0 bases, with 11 bases left between them. Germline lookup yields CDR1 SGHTA and CDR2 FQGNSA. CDR3 coding DNA: TGTGCCAGCAGCTTAGCCCTCGGGCCTGCTAACTATGGCTACACCTTC. As protein: CASSLALGPANYGYTF.

This clonotype was observed a handful of times. The chain joins TRBV5-1 to TRBJ1-1, with a possible D match to TRBD1 (5 bases). The CDR3 extends over 13 amino acids. Trimming pared 4 bases from V and 3 bases from J, leaving 10 bases between. Germline V CDR1 and CDR2: SGHRS, YFSETQ. CDR3 amino acids: CASSVRADTEAFF. The CDR3 region has the DNA TGCGCCAGCAGCGTCAGGGCTGACACTGAAGCTTTCTTT.